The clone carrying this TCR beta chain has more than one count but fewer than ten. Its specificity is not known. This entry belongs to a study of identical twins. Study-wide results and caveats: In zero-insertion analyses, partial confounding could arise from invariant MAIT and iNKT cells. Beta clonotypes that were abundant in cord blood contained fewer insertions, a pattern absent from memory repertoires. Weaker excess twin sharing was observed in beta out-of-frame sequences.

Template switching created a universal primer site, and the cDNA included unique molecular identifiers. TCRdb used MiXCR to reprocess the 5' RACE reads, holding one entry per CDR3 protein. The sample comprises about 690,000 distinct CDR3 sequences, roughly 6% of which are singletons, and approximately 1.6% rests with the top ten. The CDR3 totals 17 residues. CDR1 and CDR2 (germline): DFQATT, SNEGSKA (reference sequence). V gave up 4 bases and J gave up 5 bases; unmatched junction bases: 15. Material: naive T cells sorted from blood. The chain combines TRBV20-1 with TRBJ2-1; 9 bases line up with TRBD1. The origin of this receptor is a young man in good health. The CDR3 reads CSAMLGLRTGVHNEQFF. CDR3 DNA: TGCAGTGCTATGCTAGGGTTAAGGACAGGGGTTCACAATGAGCAGTTCTTC.